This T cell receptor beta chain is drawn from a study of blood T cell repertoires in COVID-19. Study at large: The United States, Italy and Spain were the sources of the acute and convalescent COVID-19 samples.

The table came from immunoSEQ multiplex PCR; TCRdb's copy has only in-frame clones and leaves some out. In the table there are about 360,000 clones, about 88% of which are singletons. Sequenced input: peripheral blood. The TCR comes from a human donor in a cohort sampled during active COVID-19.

DNA for the CDR3: TGTGCCAGCAGTTTATACCGGCGGACCGGGGAGCTGTTTTTT. Translation gives CASSLYRRTGELFF. The chain uses TRBV27 and TRBJ2-2, with D uncertain. Germline lookup yields CDR1 MNHEY and CDR2 SMNVEV (reference sequence). The CDR3 sequence is 14 residues long. Trimming shortened V by 1 base and J by 5 bases, and 8 bases separated the two germline ends.